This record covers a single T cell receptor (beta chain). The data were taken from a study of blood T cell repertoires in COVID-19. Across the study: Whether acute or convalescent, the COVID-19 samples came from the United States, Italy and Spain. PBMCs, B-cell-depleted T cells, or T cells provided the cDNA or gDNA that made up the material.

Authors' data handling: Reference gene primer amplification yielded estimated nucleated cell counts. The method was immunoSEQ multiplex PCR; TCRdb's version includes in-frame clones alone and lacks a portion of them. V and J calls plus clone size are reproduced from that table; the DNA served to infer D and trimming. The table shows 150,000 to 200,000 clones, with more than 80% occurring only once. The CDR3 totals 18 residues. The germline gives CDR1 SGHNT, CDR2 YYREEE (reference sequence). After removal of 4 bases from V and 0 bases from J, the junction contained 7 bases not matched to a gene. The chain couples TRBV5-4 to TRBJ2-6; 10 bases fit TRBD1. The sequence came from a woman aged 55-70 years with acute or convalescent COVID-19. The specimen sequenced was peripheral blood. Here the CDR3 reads CASSPPGQGPSGANVLTF. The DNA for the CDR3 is TGTGCCAGCAGCCCGCCGGGACAGGGGCCCTCTGGGGCCAACGTCCTGACTTTC.